The sequence of this TCR beta chain was determined in a study of blood T cell repertoires in COVID-19. J lost 6 bases, V lost 5 bases, and 5 bases had no gene match. Germline V gives CDR1 SGHTA, CDR2 FQGNSA. The CDR3 is 14 residues long. Per the study methods: Nucleated cell counts were estimated from reference gene primer amplification. Clones were sequenced by immunoSEQ multiplex PCR, and TCRdb holds only the in-frame ones, with some missing. V, J and clone size derive from that table, while D and trimming were established from the DNA sequence. The sample comprises hundreds of thousands of clones, less than 90% of which are singletons, and around 13% rests with the top ten.

This TCR came from a woman in her seventies with COVID-19, enrolled during active disease. The chain combines TRBV7-2 with TRBJ2-1; 9 bases fit TRBD1. The material sequenced was peripheral blood. CDR3 region: CASSRGQGLNEQFF. DNA of the CDR3: TGTGCCAGCAGCCGGGGACAGGGACTCAATGAGCAGTTCTTC.